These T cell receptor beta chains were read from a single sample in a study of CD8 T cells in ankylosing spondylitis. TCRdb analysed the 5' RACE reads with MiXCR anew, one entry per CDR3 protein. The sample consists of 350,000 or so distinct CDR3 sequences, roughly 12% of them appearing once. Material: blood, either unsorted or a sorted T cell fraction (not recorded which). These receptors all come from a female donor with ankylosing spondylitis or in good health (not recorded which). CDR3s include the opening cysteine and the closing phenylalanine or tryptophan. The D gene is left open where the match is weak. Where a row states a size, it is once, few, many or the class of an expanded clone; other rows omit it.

CDR3aa: CASSLDMSYEQYF; CDR3nt: TGTGCCAGCAGCTTAGACATGTCCTACGAGCAGTACTTC; abundance: many; d_gene: NA; v_gene: TRBV5-5; j_gene: TRBJ2-7
CDR3aa: CASSPRTGGYGAEAFF; CDR3nt: TGTGCCAGTAGTCCCCGGACAGGGGGCTATGGCGCTGAGGCTTTCTTT; abundance: NA; d_gene: TRBD1; v_gene: TRBV19; j_gene: TRBJ1-1
CDR3aa: CSARDPGTGNYGYTF; CDR3nt: TGCAGTGCTAGAGACCCCGGGACAGGGAACTATGGCTACACCTTC; abundance: many; d_gene: TRBD1; v_gene: TRBV20-1; j_gene: TRBJ1-2
CDR3aa: CASSARSGKYEQYF; CDR3nt: TGTGCCAGCAGCGCCCGTAGCGGGAAGTACGAGCAGTACTTC; abundance: NA; d_gene: TRBD2; v_gene: TRBV9; j_gene: TRBJ2-7
CDR3aa: CASSFGPGGTTEAFF; CDR3nt: NA; abundance: few; d_gene: NA; v_gene: TRBV7-2; j_gene: TRBJ1-1
CDR3aa: CASSLGRDRALNTEAFF; CDR3nt: TGCGCCAGCAGCTTGGGCCGGGACAGAGCTTTGAACACTGAAGCTTTCTTT; abundance: few; d_gene: TRBD1; v_gene: TRBV5-1; j_gene: TRBJ1-1
CDR3aa: CASHGQGIATDTQYF; CDR3nt: TGTGCCAGCCACGGACAGGGGATCGCCACAGATACGCAGTATTTT; abundance: NA; d_gene: TRBD1; v_gene: TRBV25-1; j_gene: TRBJ2-3
CDR3aa: CASSQEGPSEQYF; CDR3nt: TGTGCCAGCAGCCAAGAGGGCCCGTCCGAGCAGTACTTC; abundance: NA; d_gene: NA; v_gene: TRBV4-2; j_gene: TRBJ2-7
CDR3aa: CASTSGGSGGAIQYF; CDR3nt: TGTGCCAGCACCTCTGGTGGCTCTGGTGGGGCCATTCAGTACTTC; abundance: many; d_gene: NA; v_gene: TRBV5-6; j_gene: TRBJ2-4
CDR3aa: CASVTGTSGNEQFF; CDR3nt: TGCGCCAGCGTCACCGGGACTAGCGGAAATGAGCAGTTCTTC; abundance: many; d_gene: TRBD2; v_gene: TRBV5-1; j_gene: TRBJ2-1
CDR3aa: CAITEQGAHYGYTF; CDR3nt: TGTGCCATCACGGAACAGGGGGCGCACTATGGCTACACCTTC; abundance: many; d_gene: TRBD1; v_gene: TRBV10-3; j_gene: TRBJ1-2
CDR3aa: CASSLAGQFGETQYF; CDR3nt: TGCGCCAGCAGCTTGGCGGGACAGTTTGGGGAGACCCAGTACTTC; abundance: few; d_gene: TRBD1; v_gene: TRBV5-1; j_gene: TRBJ2-5
CDR3aa: CSVGLGNNEQFF; CDR3nt: TGCAGCGTAGGACTGGGAAACAATGAGCAGTTCTTC; abundance: NA; d_gene: NA; v_gene: TRBV29-1; j_gene: TRBJ2-1
CDR3aa: CASTQNGLAGGTQYF; CDR3nt: TGTGCCAGCACCCAGAACGGACTAGCGGGAGGGACCCAGTACTTC; abundance: few; d_gene: TRBD2; v_gene: TRBV6-1; j_gene: TRBJ2-5
CDR3aa: CASSFLTAANTGELFF; CDR3nt: TGTGCCAGCAGTTTCCTGACCGCCGCGAACACCGGGGAGCTGTTTTTT; abundance: many; d_gene: NA; v_gene: TRBV12-3/TRBV12-4; j_gene: TRBJ2-2
CDR3aa: CASTATSTVSSYEQYF; CDR3nt: TGTGCCAGCACCGCAACATCGACAGTTAGCTCCTACGAGCAGTACTTC; abundance: many; d_gene: NA; v_gene: TRBV28; j_gene: TRBJ2-7
CDR3aa: CASSPRVRWGRIGYEQYF; CDR3nt: TGCGCCAGCAGCCCGAGGGTTAGGTGGGGTAGGATCGGCTACGAGCAGTACTTC; abundance: many; d_gene: NA; v_gene: TRBV10-2; j_gene: TRBJ2-7
CDR3aa: CASSPLETYEQYF; CDR3nt: TGTGCCAGCTCACCACTTGAGACCTACGAGCAGTACTTC; abundance: many; d_gene: NA; v_gene: TRBV18; j_gene: TRBJ2-7
CDR3aa: CASSLAETSGRTDTQYF; CDR3nt: TGTGCCAGCAGCTTGGCCGAGACTAGCGGGAGAACAGATACGCAGTATTTT; abundance: NA; d_gene: TRBD2; v_gene: TRBV5-6; j_gene: TRBJ2-3
CDR3aa: CASSSLAGLGSDTQYF; CDR3nt: TGCGCCAGCAGCTCCCTGGCGGGGTTAGGCTCAGATACGCAGTATTTT; abundance: NA; d_gene: NA; v_gene: TRBV5-1; j_gene: TRBJ2-3
CDR3aa: CSATNLGTSISEQFF; CDR3nt: TGCAGTGCTACCAATCTCGGGACTAGTATCAGTGAGCAGTTCTTC; abundance: many; d_gene: TRBD2; v_gene: TRBV20-1; j_gene: TRBJ2-1
CDR3aa: CSARSRPSNTGELFF; CDR3nt: TGCAGTGCTAGATCCCGACCCTCGAACACCGGGGAGCTGTTTTTT; abundance: many; d_gene: NA; v_gene: TRBV20-1; j_gene: TRBJ2-2
CDR3aa: CASSYRGPGEQYF; CDR3nt: TGCGCCAGCAGCTATAGGGGCCCAGGCGAGCAGTACTTC; abundance: NA; d_gene: NA; v_gene: TRBV5-1; j_gene: TRBJ2-7
CDR3aa: CASSSRTSGRINEQFF; CDR3nt: TGTGCCAGCAGCTCCCGGACTAGCGGGAGGATCAATGAGCAGTTCTTC; abundance: many; d_gene: TRBD2; v_gene: TRBV3-1; j_gene: TRBJ2-1
CDR3aa: CASSPDRGGPYEQYF; CDR3nt: TGTGCCAGCTCACCGGACAGGGGCGGACCCTACGAGCAGTACTTC; abundance: many; d_gene: TRBD1; v_gene: TRBV18; j_gene: TRBJ2-7
CDR3aa: CASSSTTGSNQPQHF; CDR3nt: TGCGCCAGCAGCTCGACGACAGGGAGCAATCAGCCCCAGCATTTT; abundance: many; d_gene: TRBD1; v_gene: TRBV5-1; j_gene: TRBJ1-5
CDR3aa: CSVYQDNEQFF; CDR3nt: TGCAGCGTTTATCAGGACAATGAGCAGTTCTTC; abundance: few; d_gene: NA; v_gene: TRBV29-1; j_gene: TRBJ2-1
CDR3aa: CASSFGGLPYEQYF; CDR3nt: TGTGCCAGCAGTTTCGGGGGGCTCCCCTACGAGCAGTACTTC; abundance: many; d_gene: NA; v_gene: TRBV12-3/TRBV12-4; j_gene: TRBJ2-7
CDR3aa: CAWSSDRGNRGNTIYF; CDR3nt: TGTGCCTGGAGCAGCGACAGGGGGAATCGGGGAAACACCATATATTTT; abundance: NA; d_gene: TRBD1; v_gene: TRBV30; j_gene: TRBJ1-3
CDR3aa: CAISESVADTGELFF; CDR3nt: TGTGCCATCAGTGAGTCAGTAGCGGACACCGGGGAGCTGTTTTTT; abundance: few; d_gene: NA; v_gene: TRBV10-3; j_gene: TRBJ2-2
CDR3aa: CASSSGTKNEQFF; CDR3nt: TGTGCCAGCAGCTCCGGGACTAAGAATGAGCAGTTCTTC; abundance: many; d_gene: TRBD2; v_gene: TRBV5-6; j_gene: TRBJ2-1
CDR3aa: CSARSGLYNEQFF; CDR3nt: TGCAGTGCTAGATCCGGACTCTACAATGAGCAGTTCTTC; abundance: many; d_gene: NA; v_gene: TRBV20-1; j_gene: TRBJ2-1